Presented here are 2 T cell receptor beta chains from one specimen sequenced in a study of cytomegalovirus exposure and HLA in healthy donors. In the PCR, 60 Vbeta and 13 Jbeta primers were used. Measured with immunoSEQ multiplex PCR; TCRdb has only the in-frame clones, and not every one. The sample shows approximately 61,000 clones, roughly two thirds of them seen only once. Sample: PBMCs. The source of these receptors is a woman in her fifties or sixties in good health and CMV-seronegative.

This clone was counted a few times. This sequence joins TRBV29-1 and TRBJ1-2; maybe TRBD1 (6 bases). The ends were cut back, 7 bases at V and 8 bases at J, with 20 bases in the middle. Germline-derived CDR1 and CDR2 are SQVTM and ANQGSEA. There are 13 residues in the CDR3. The chain's CDR3 is CSAEGYRANGYTF. CDR3 bases: TGCAGCGCCGAGGGGTACAGGGCGAACGGCTACACCTTC.

This chain uses TRBV28 with TRBJ2-2, with D possibly TRBD1 on 6 matching bases. Germline V gene data show CDR1 as MDHEN and CDR2 as SYDVKM. Trimming took off 1 base at V and 6 bases at J, with 9 bases between the two ends. The CDR3 sequence is 14 residues long. The CDR3 nucleotides read TGTGCCAGCAGTTTATTTTCAGGGGCCGGGGAGCTGTTTTTT. Translated: CASSLFSGAGELFF.